Reported below is one TCR beta chain. The antigen is undetermined. These data are taken from a study of CXCR3-negative and CXCR3-positive naive CD8 T cells. A CD45RO-CCR7+CD27+CD95- profile was what naive CD8+ T cells displayed. CDR3 length: 17 residues. Germline CDR1 and CDR2: SGHVS and FNYEAQ. UMI-labeled TRB cDNA libraries were prepared by 5' RACE. With the 5' RACE reads reprocessed, TCRdb shows one record per CDR3 protein and no DNA. The ten top clones account for around 0.36%, within a sample of about 120,000 distinct CDR3 sequences. General study points: Comparably high diversity marked both naive subsets, whereas memory CD8+ cells had much lower diversity. Relative to CXCR3-negative naive cells, CXCR3-positive naive cells had more hydrophobic TRB CDR3s. Naive CXCR3-positive and CXCR3-negative cells shared similar TRBV-TRBJ usage, unlike memory cells. Comparison of naive subsets found surface CD5 to be comparable, and TCR strength was inferred on the basis of TRB CDR3 properties.

The material sequenced was naive CXCR3+ CD8+ T cells from blood. Subset given: CD45RO-CCR7+CD27+CD95- naive CD8+ T cells expressing CXCR3 (TNR3+). This receptor was obtained from a human donor in good health. Some clones in this sample may be carry-over from other donors' samples. The chain combines TRBV7-6 with TRBJ2-7; TCRdb's D gene call, TRBD1, goes unchecked for lack of DNA. The CDR3 protein is CASSLVAGDSLGHEQYF.